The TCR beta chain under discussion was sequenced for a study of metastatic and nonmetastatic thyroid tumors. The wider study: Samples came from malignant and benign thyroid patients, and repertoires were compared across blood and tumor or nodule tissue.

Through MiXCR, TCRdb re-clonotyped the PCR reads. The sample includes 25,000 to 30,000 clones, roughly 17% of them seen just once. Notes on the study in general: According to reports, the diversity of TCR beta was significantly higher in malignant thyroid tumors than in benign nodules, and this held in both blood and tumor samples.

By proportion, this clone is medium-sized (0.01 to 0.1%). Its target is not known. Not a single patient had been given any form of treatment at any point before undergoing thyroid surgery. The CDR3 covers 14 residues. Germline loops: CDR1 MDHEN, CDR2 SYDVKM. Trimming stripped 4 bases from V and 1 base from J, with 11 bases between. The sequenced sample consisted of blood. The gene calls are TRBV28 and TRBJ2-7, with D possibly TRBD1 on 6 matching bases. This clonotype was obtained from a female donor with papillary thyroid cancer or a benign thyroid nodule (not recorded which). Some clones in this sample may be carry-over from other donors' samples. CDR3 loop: CASSSAGESYEQYF. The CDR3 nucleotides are TGTGCCAGCAGTTCGGCAGGGGAATCCTACGAGCAGTACTTC.